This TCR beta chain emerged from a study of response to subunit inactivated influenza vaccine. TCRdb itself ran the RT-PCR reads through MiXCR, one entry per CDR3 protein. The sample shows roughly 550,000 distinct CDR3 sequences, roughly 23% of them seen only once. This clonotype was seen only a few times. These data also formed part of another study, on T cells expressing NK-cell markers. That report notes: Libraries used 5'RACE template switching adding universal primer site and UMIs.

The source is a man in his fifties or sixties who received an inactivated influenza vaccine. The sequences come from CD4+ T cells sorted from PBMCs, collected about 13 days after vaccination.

This CDR3 is CSARRTSHEQFF. DNA of the CDR3: TGCAGTGCTAGGCGCACTAGCCATGAGCAGTTCTTC. The genes are TRBV20-1 and TRBJ2-1; possible D gene TRBD2, 6 bases. V was clipped by 3 bases and J by 8 bases, with 11 bases between them. The V gene's germline CDR1 is DFQATT and CDR2 SNEGSKA (reference sequence). The CDR3 has 12 residues.